This T cell receptor beta chain was sequenced for a study of blood T cell repertoires in COVID-19 (dated by TCRdb to 2018 to 2020). Describing the broader study: Samples from collaborators originated in the United States, Italy and Spain and spanned both the acute and convalescent phases of COVID-19. The material from the prospective study consisted of cDNA or gDNA derived from T cells, B-cell-depleted T cells, or PBMCs. The dataset comprised deeply sampled blood TCRbeta repertoires from subjects exposed to, actively infected with, or recovered from COVID-19. The repertoires were released in a freely available public database meant as a resource for research on the immune response to SARS-CoV-2. Samples came from the ongoing ImmuneRACE study (first 160 participants) plus 1,254 subjects from 6 global collaborators. Sample metadata almost always included a de-identified subject ID, COVID-19 status, age in years and sex. Where available, HLA class I and class II types were taken from metadata supplied by the sample provider and were not determined by assay-based typing.

Enrolling through a virtual design, the prospective study's participants ranged in age from roughly 18 to 95 years and lived across roughly 24 United States geographic areas. To assign participants to cohorts, the prospective study relied on clinical history that participants themselves reported in a screening survey and a study questionnaire. Exposed participants had been in contact, within 2 weeks of entering the study, with a person who had a PCR-confirmed or clinician-diagnosed case of COVID-19. In the prospective study, whole blood, serum and a nasopharyngeal or oropharyngeal swab were collected from each participant by mobile phlebotomists. Prospective study participants could optionally give additional blood draws and questionnaires over a roughly two-month period. Prospective study blood samples were shipped either frozen or at room temperature before DNA extraction. Reading from cysteine to phenylalanine, the CDR3 counts 13 amino acids. Left in the record is the CDR3 DNA by itself, 39 bases read in frame from the first base. From the germline V gene, CDR1 is SNHLY and CDR2 is FYNNEI. Trimming takes 6 bases from V and 2 bases from J, and the germline ends sit 10 bases apart.

TCRbeta CDR3 regions were amplified from genomic DNA using the immunoSEQ Assay, a bias-controlled multiplex PCR. As for how the authors treated the data: The number of nucleated cells in each sample was estimated from the amplification of reference gene primers within the assay. To quantify the absolute abundance of each unique TCRbeta CDR3 rearrangement, sequence reads were collapsed and filtered. For each sample, productive Simpson clonality was calculated as the square root of Simpson's diversity index across productive rearrangements. The source is immuneACCESS, and TCRdb retained only in-frame sequences with V and J called. Part of the clones is not carried over; for the studies checked, unresolved V genes explain less than half of this, and the remainder is unexplained. V, J and clone size were drawn from that table, and D and trimming were deduced from the DNA. This sample is represented by around 200,000 clones; 70% to 90% of them were singletons. The ten largest clones add up to about 4.6% of the sample.

General conclusions and limits of the study: Clinical and demographic metadata were provided uncurated, with the amount varying by source and participant.

This clone was seen a single time. It has no known antigen specificity. Nothing much larger sits one base from this clone, and base qualities are not available. Sequenced material: PBMCs or T cells enriched from blood (not recorded which). The sequence is built from TRBV2 and TRBJ1-2; the D segment could be TRBD1, given 6 matching bases. The TCR was taken from a woman younger than 45 who had been exposed to COVID-19. The CDR3 sequence is CASSIDRNYGYTF. In nucleotide form, the sequence is TGTGCCAGCAGCATTGACAGGAACTATGGCTACACCTTC.